A selection of T cell receptor beta chains follows, all from one sample in a study of shared clonotypes between healthy human individuals. Only in-frame clones appear in the TCRdb table, and some are missing; sequencing was by immunoSEQ multiplex PCR. The data contain 1.5 million to 2.5 million clones, about 95% of them singletons. Sequencing used naive CD8+ T cells sorted from blood. These receptors came from a man between 18 and 35 years old in good health. CDR3s include the opening cysteine and the closing phenylalanine or tryptophan. The order of the fields is J gene, V gene, CDR3 protein.

TRBJ1-4,TRBV13,CASSLGLNEKLFF
TRBJ2-7,TRBV7-2,CASSLDFRGLSSYEQYF
TRBJ1-4,TRBV28,CASRPWGAEEKLFF
TRBJ1-1,TRBV2,CASRATGYDTEAFF
TRBJ2-7,TRBV11-2,CASSLGGGATYEQYF
TRBJ2-1,TRBV5-1,CASSLAGLFDYNEQFF
TRBJ2-1,TRBV6-5,CASSYSGDGDNEQFF
TRBJ2-7,TRBV5-6,CASSKTTGGHEQYF
TRBJ1-1,TRBV10-3,CASSGTNGEAFF
TRBJ2-7,TRBV7-9,CASSLVPIEQYF
TRBJ2-7,TRBV9,CASSADKGAYEQYF
TRBJ2-3,TRBV27,CASSLTGASDTQYF
TRBJ1-1,TRBV7-9,CASSSPTTEAFF
TRBJ2-7,TRBV5-1,CASREGGGSSYEQYF
TRBJ2-1,TRBV10-3,CAISDAVPYNEQFF
TRBJ2-7,TRBV19,CASTKVAGGEQYF
TRBJ1-6,TRBV27,CASSETEPSSYNSPLHF
TRBJ2-5,TRBV28,CASSPQTGEETQYF
TRBJ2-1,TRBV27,CASSGGFYNEQFF
TRBJ2-7,TRBV7-9,CASSLAVAGATYEQYF
TRBJ2-3,TRBV7-9,CASSLASGGTDTQYF
TRBJ1-3,TRBV7-8,CASSPTDREAGNTIYF
TRBJ2-3,TRBV11-2,CASSLGWDTQYF
TRBJ2-5,TRBV7-2,CASTPGSGVLPGQETQYF
TRBJ1-4,TRBV27,CASSSHRDSLEGEKLFF
TRBJ1-1,TRBV7-2,CASRSGTSGTEAFF
TRBJ2-3,TRBV7-2,CASSLEITDTQYF
TRBJ2-1,TRBV6-5,CASSYSQGANEQFF
TRBJ2-7,TRBV5-5,CASSFGPQDEQYF
TRBJ1-2,TRBV2,CASSETPYGYTF
TRBJ1-1,TRBV27,CASSPGQNTEAFF
TRBJ2-5,TRBV6-5,CASSSHGLEETQYF
TRBJ1-1,TRBV2,CAIDRRTNNEAFF
TRBJ2-7,TRBV9,CASSAGTFLIYEQYF
TRBJ1-6,TRBV6-5,CASSYSTGYNSPLHF
TRBJ2-3,TRBV7-3,CASSLQGTDTQYF
TRBJ2-3,TRBV9,CASSSPITGGTDTQYF
TRBJ1-6,TRBV27,CASSLSPGLSSPLHF
TRBJ1-1,TRBV13,CASSFSQTAYMNTEAFF
TRBJ2-7,TRBV7-9,CASSPFGYEQYF
TRBJ2-7,TRBV29-1,CSVEIVGDGVSYEQYF
TRBJ2-2,TRBV19,CASSKISGGELFF
TRBJ1-2,TRBV28,CASSLRGADGYTF
TRBJ2-7,TRBV7-2,CASSFLDSGIVEQYF
TRBJ2-3,TRBV5-4,CASSMGQLFSDTQYF
TRBJ2-7,TRBV21-1,CASSKRNGGTPYEQYF
TRBJ2-3,TRBV29-1,CSVQGVLAAYSDTQYF
TRBJ2-5,TRBV7-2,CASSLLTSSREGPETQYF
TRBJ2-1,TRBV9,CASSPGLAGLNEQFF
TRBJ2-7,TRBV29-1,CSVVGNSYEQYF
TRBJ1-4,TRBV4-1,CASSQYPVPPNEKLFF
TRBJ2-7,TRBV5-6,CASSAGTSGSYEQYF
TRBJ2-2,TRBV25-1,CASSEKLNTGELFF
TRBJ1-1,TRBV5-1,CASSPETGNTEAFF
TRBJ2-7,TRBV19,CASSITGTYEQYF